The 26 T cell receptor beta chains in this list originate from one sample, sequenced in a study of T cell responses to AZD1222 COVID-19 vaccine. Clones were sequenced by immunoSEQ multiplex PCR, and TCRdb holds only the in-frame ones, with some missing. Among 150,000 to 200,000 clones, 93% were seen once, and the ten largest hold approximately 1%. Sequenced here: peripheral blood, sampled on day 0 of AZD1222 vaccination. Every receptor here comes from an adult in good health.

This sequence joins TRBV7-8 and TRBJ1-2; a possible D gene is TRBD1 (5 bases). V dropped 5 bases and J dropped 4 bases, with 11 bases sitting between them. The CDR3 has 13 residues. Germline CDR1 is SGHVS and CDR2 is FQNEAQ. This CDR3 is CASSPWDGYGYTF. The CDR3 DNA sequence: TGTGCCAGCAGCCCCTGGGACGGCTATGGCTACACCTTC.

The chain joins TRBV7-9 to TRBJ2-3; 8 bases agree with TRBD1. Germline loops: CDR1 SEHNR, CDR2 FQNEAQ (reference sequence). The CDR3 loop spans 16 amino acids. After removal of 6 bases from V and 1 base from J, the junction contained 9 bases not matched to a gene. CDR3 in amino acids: CASSRPRGQGTDTQYF. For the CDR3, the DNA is TGTGCCAGCAGTCGGCCCAGGGGGCAGGGCACAGATACGCAGTATTTT.

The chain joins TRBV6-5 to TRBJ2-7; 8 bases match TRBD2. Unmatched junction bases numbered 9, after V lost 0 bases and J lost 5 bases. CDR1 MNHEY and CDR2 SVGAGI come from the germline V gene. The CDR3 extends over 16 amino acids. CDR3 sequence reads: CASSYSGGSGGHEQYF. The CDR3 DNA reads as TGTGCCAGCAGTTACTCGGGTGGTTCGGGGGGGCACGAGCAGTACTTC.

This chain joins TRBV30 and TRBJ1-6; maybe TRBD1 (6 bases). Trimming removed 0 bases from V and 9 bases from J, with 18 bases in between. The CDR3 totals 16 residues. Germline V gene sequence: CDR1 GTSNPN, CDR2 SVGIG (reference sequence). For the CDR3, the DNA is TGTGCCTGGAGTGTACTACGGGCCAGGGGATTTTCACCCCTCCACTTT. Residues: CAWSVLRARGFSPLHF. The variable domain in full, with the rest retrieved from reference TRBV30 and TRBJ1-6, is SQTIHQWPATLVQPVGSPLSLECTVEGTSNPNLYWYRQAAGRGLQLLFYSVGIGQISSEVPQNLSASRPQDRQFILSSKKLLLSDSGFYLCAWSVLRARGFSPLHFGNGTRLTVT.

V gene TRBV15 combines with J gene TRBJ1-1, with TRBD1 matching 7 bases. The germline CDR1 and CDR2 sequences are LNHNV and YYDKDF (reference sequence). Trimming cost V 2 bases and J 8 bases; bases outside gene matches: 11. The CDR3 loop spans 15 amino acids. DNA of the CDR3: TGTGCCACCAGCAGAACGTTAAAACAGGGACAGGAAGCTTTCTTT. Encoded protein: CATSRTLKQGQEAFF.

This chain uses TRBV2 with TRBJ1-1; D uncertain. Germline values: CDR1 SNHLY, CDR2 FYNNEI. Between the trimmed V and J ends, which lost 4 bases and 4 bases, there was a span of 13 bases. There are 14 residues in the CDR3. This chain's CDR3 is CASSVRGMGTEAFF. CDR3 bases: TGTGCCAGCAGTGTGCGGGGTATGGGCACTGAAGCTTTCTTT. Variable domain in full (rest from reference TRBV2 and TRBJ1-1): EPEVTQTPSHQVTQMGQEVILRCVPISNHLYFYWYRQILGQKVEFLVSFYNNEISEKSEIFDDQFSVERPDGSNFTLKIRSTKLEDSAMYFCASSVRGMGTEAFFGQGTRLTVV.

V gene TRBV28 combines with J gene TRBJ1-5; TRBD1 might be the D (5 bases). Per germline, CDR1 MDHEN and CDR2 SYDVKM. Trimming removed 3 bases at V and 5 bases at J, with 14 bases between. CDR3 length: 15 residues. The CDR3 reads CASSLGGGFDQPQHF. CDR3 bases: TGTGCCAGCAGTTTGGGGGGAGGGTTCGATCAGCCCCAGCATTTT.

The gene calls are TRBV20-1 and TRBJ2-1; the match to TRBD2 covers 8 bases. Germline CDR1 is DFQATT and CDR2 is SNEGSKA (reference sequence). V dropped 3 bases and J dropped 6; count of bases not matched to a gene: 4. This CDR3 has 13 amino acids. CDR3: CSASLAGINEQFF. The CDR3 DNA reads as TGCAGTGCTAGTTTAGCGGGGATCAATGAGCAGTTCTTC.

The CDR3 sequence is CASSVMQGAYEQYF. The CDR3 nucleotides are TGTGCCAGCAGTGTAATGCAGGGGGCTTACGAGCAGTACTTC. The chain couples TRBV28 to TRBJ2-7; 8 positions agree with TRBD1. V gave up 5 bases and J gave up 4 bases; unmatched junction bases: 7. This CDR3 is built from 14 residues. The germline gives CDR1 MDHEN, CDR2 SYDVKM.

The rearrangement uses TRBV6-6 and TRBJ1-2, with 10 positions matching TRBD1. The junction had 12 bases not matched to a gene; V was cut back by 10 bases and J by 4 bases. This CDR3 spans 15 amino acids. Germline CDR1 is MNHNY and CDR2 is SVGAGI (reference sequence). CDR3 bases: TGTGCCACCCGGGACAGGGGTCTTTTTATCTATGGCTACACCTTC. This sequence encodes CATRDRGLFIYGYTF.

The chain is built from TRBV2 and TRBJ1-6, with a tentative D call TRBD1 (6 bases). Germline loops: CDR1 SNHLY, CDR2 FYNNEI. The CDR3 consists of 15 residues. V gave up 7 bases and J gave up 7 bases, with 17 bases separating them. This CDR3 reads CASIPGHTLNSPLHF. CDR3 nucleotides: TGTGCCAGCATACCGGGACATACCTTGAATTCACCCCTCCACTTT.

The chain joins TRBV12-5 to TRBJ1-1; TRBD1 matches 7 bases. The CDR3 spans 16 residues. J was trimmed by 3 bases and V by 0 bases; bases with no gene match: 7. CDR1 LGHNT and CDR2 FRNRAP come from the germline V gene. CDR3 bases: TGTGCTAGTGGTTTGGTACAGGGGCGCCTGTACACTGAAGCTTTCTTT. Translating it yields CASGLVQGRLYTEAFF.

The CDR3 DNA reads as TGTGCCAGCAGCTTTGGGCGCAATCAGCCCCAGCATTTT. Translation gives CASSFGRNQPQHF. The gene calls are TRBV5-6 and TRBJ1-5; no clear D. The germline CDR1 and CDR2 sequences are SGHDT and YYEEEE. V was trimmed by 2 bases and J by 2 bases, leaving 5 bases between them. This CDR3 contains 13 residues.

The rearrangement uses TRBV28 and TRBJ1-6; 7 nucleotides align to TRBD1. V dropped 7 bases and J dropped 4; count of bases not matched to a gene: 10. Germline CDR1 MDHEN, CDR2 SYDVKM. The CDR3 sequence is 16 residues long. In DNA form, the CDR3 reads TGTGCCAGCAAAACAGACGGGACAGAGTATAATTCACCCCTCCACTTT. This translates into CASKTDGTEYNSPLHF.

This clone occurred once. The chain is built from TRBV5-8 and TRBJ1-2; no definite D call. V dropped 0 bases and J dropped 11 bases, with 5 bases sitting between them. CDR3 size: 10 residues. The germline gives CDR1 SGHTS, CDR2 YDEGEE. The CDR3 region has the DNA TGTGCCAGCAGCTTGGGAGTGTACACCTTC. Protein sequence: CASSLGVYTF. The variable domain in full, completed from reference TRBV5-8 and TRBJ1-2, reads EAGVTQSPTHLIKTRGQQATLRCSPISGHTSVYWYQQALGLGLQFLLWYDEGEERNRGNFPPRFSGRQFPNYSSELNVNALELEDSALYLCASSLGVYTFGSGTRLTVV.

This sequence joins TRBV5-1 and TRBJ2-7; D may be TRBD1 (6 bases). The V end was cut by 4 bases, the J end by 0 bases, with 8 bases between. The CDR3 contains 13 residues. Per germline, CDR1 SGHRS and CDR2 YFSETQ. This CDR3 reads CASSIQGSYEQYF. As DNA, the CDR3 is TGCGCCAGCAGCATACAGGGCTCCTACGAGCAGTACTTC.

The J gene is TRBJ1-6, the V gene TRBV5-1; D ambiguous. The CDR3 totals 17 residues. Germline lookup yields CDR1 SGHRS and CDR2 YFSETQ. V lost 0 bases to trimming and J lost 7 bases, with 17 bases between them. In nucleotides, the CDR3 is TGCGCCAGCAGCTTGGCCAGCCGTATCCATGGGAATTCACCCCTCCACTTT. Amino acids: CASSLASRIHGNSPLHF.

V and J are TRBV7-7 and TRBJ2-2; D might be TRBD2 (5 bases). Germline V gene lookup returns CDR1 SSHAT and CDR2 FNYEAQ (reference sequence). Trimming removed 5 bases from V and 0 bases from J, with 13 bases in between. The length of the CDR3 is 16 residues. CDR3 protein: CASSPSRSANTGELFF. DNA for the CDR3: TGTGCCAGCAGCCCTAGCCGGTCTGCGAACACCGGGGAGCTGTTTTTT.

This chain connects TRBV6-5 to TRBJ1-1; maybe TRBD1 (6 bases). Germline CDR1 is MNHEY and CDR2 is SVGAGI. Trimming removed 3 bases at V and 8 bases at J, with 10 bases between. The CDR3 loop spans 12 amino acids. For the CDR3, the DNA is TGTGCCAGCAGTTATGGTGACAGGGAAGCTTTCTTT. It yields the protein CASSYGDREAFF.

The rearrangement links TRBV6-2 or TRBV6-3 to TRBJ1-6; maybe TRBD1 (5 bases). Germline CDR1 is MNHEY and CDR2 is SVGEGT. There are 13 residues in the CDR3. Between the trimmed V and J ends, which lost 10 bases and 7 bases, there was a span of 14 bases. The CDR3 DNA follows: TGTGCCACCGGCCCCGACAGAAATTCACCCCTCCACTTT. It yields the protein CATGPDRNSPLHF.

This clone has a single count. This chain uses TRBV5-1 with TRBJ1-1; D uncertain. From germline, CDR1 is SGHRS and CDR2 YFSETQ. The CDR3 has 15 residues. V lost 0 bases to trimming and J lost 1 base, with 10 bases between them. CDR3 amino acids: CASSLANPKNTEAFF. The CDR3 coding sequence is TGCGCCAGCAGCTTGGCCAACCCCAAGAACACTGAAGCTTTCTTT.

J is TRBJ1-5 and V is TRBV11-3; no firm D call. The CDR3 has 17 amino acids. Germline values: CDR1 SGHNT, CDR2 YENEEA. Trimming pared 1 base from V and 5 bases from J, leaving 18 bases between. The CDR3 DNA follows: TGTGCCAGCAGCTTAGGACCCCAGAAAGAATGGCATCAGCCCCAGCATTTT. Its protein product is CASSLGPQKEWHQPQHF.

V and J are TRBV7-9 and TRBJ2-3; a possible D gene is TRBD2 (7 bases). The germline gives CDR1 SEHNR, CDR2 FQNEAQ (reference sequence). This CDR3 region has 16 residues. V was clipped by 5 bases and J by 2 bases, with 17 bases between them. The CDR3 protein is CASSPGTGGLTDTQYF. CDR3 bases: TGTGCCAGCAGCCCAGGGACGGGGGGCCTCACAGATACGCAGTATTTT.

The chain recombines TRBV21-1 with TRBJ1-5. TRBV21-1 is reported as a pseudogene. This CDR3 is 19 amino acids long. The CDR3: CASSKEVPRSWRNHQPQHF. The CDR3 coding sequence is TGTGCCAGCAGCAAAGAGGTCCCGCGGTCCTGGAGGAATCATCAGCCCCAGCATTTT.

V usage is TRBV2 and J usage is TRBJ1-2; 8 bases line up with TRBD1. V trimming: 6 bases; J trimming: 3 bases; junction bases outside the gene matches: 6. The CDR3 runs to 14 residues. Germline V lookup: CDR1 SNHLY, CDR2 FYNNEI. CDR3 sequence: CASRWTGNDYGYTF. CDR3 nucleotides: TGTGCCAGCAGGTGGACAGGGAATGACTATGGCTACACCTTC. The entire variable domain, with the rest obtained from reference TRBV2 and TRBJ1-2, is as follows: EPEVTQTPSHQVTQMGQEVILRCVPISNHLYFYWYRQILGQKVEFLVSFYNNEISEKSEIFDDQFSVERPDGSNFTLKIRSTKLEDSAMYFCASRWTGNDYGYTFGSGTRLTVV.

The CDR3 is CASSVELASFGVTQYF. The CDR3 nucleotides are TGTGCCAGCAGCGTAGAACTAGCGTCCTTCGGGGTTACGCAGTATTTT. The chain joins TRBV9 to TRBJ2-3; 7 nucleotides match TRBD2. The CDR3 is 16 amino acids. V shed 0 bases, J shed 8 bases, and the junction held 12 bases outside the gene matches. Germline V gene sequence: CDR1 SGDLS, CDR2 YYNGEE.